This T cell receptor (beta chain) stems from a study of blood T cell repertoires in COVID-19 (dated by TCRdb to 2020 to 2022). Regarding the research as a whole: Samples covering the acute and convalescent phases of COVID-19 were provided by collaborators in the United States, Italy and Spain. A freely available public database, intended as a resource for researchers studying the immune response to SARS-CoV-2, is where the repertoires were released. Where available, HLA class I and class II types were obtained from metadata supplied by the sample provider rather than from assay-based typing. Sample metadata almost always included a de-identified subject ID, COVID-19 status, age in years and sex. The material from the prospective study consisted of cDNA or gDNA derived from T cells, B-cell-depleted T cells, or PBMCs. The samples were drawn from the first 160 participants of the ongoing ImmuneRACE study and from some 1,300 subjects provided by 6 global collaborators. The dataset comprised deeply sampled blood TCRbeta repertoires from subjects exposed to, actively infected with, or recovered from COVID-19. Findings and caveats that apply to the study as a whole: The amount of clinical and demographic metadata varied by source and participant and was provided uncurated.

TCRbeta CDR3 regions were amplified from genomic DNA by means of the immunoSEQ Assay, a bias-controlled multiplex PCR. The study's processing was this. The number of nucleated cells in each sample was estimated from the amplification of reference gene primers within the assay. To quantify the absolute abundance of each unique TCRbeta CDR3 rearrangement, sequence reads were collapsed and filtered. For each sample, productive Simpson clonality was calculated as the square root of Simpson's diversity index over productive rearrangements. In its TCRdb copy, this immuneACCESS table keeps in-frame sequences only and misses some clones. Where compared with another copy, unresolved V genes explain less than half of these, and the others have no known cause. That table furnishes V, J and clone size, whereas the DNA furnished D and trimming. Counted in this sample were almost 65,000 clones; around 89% of them appeared once. Of the sample, over 9.5% falls within the top ten clones.

CDR3 length: 14 amino acids, cysteine to phenylalanine. The DNA shown is the 42-base CDR3, in frame from base 1. V is shortened by 8 bases, J by 6 bases, and the region joining them spans 17 bases. CDR1 and CDR2, looked up from the germline V gene (reference sequence), are LNHDA and SQIVND. This clone occurred a few times. It lacks a known antigen. Base qualities are missing; no much larger clone stands one base away. Participants in the prospective study were enrolled through a virtual design, were aged roughly 18 to 100 years, and lived in some 24 United States geographic areas. Cohort assignment in the prospective study relied on participant-reported clinical history from a screening survey and a study questionnaire. Recovered participants in ImmuneRACE Cohort 3 were defined as having two consecutive negative NP/OP PCR tests, clearance from a healthcare professional, or resolution of symptoms. In the prospective study, mobile phlebotomists collected whole blood, serum and a nasopharyngeal or oropharyngeal swab from each participant. Additional blood draws and questionnaires over an approximately two-month period could optionally be provided by prospective study participants. Prospective study blood samples were shipped either frozen or at room temperature before DNA extraction.

This sequence uses TRBV19 and TRBJ1-5; 5 matching bases give a weak D call of TRBD1. Specimen: PBMCs or T cells enriched from blood (not recorded which). The sequence came from a woman between 40 and 55 years old who had recovered from COVID-19. The DNA sequence is TGTGCCAGTGCATTTTGGGGGGTTGCTCAGCCCCAGCATTTT. This sequence encodes CASAFWGVAQPQHF.